This T cell receptor (beta chain) comes out of a study of blood T cell repertoires in COVID-19. This clone was observed once. Repertoires were generated with immunoSEQ multiplex PCR, while TCRdb's copy carries only in-frame clones and drops some. The sample contains 150,000 or so clones, around 84% of which appear only once. V lost 6 bases, J lost 4 bases, and 8 bases stayed unmatched. Germline V gene sequence: CDR1 MNHEY, CDR2 SMNVEV (reference sequence). CDR3 size: 14 residues. Sequenced: peripheral blood. The V call is TRBV27, the J call TRBJ1-1; 7 bases match TRBD1. The origin of this receptor is a woman between 50 and 59 years old with COVID-19, enrolled during active disease. The CDR3 nucleotides are TGTGCCAGCAGAAGACAGGGTAGTGGCACTGAAGCTTTCTTT. Translated: CASRRQGSGTEAFF.